Following are 27 T cell receptor beta chains from one sample sequenced in a study of T cell responses to AZD1222 COVID-19 vaccine. Assay used: immunoSEQ multiplex PCR; TCRdb lists only in-frame clones, some missing. The top ten clones hold about 7.1% of a sample with about 130,000 clones, 90% of them seen once. Sequences were derived from peripheral blood, sampled on day 0 of AZD1222 vaccination. Receptors were obtained from an adult in good health.

The J gene is TRBJ2-2, the V gene TRBV4-3; the D is unclear. This CDR3 region has 15 residues. Per germline, CDR1 LGHNA and CDR2 YSLEER. Trimming pared 0 bases from V and 4 bases from J, leaving 9 bases between. As DNA, the CDR3 is TGCGCCAGCAGCCAAGAGGTACTGGGCACCGGGGAGCTGTTTTTT. It is translated as CASSQEVLGTGELFF.

V and J are TRBV30 and TRBJ2-3; 12 bases are a match to TRBD2. V shed 5 bases, J shed 4 bases, and the junction held 1 base outside the gene matches. Germline V gene sequence: CDR1 GTSNPN, CDR2 SVGIG (reference sequence). The CDR3 extends over 13 amino acids. In nucleotides, the CDR3 is TGTGCCTGGGGGACTAGCGGGTCAGATACGCAGTATTTT. Translation: CAWGTSGSDTQYF.

V is TRBV11-2 and J is TRBJ1-1; no clear D. Germline CDR1 and CDR2: SGHAT and FQNNGV. The V end lost 1 base, the J end lost 3 bases, and 18 bases lay between the germline ends. The CDR3 is made up of 17 amino acids. The CDR3 DNA follows: TGTGCCAGCAGCTTAGTGCATGGAAAGGTTTTCGACACTGAAGCTTTCTTT. Protein: CASSLVHGKVFDTEAFF.

The chain joins TRBV6-2 or TRBV6-3 to TRBJ1-6; maybe TRBD1 (5 bases). Germline V CDR1 and CDR2: MNHEY, SVGEGT. This CDR3 is built from 14 residues. V lost 6 bases and J lost 5, with 11 bases in between. CDR3 coding DNA: TGTGCCAGCAGACCTACACAGGATAATTCACCCCTCCACTTT. Protein sequence: CASRPTQDNSPLHF.

The rearrangement links TRBV6-5 to TRBJ2-7; 7 bases map to TRBD1. The CDR3 contains 15 residues. CDR1 is MNHEY, CDR2 SVGAGI, per germline. The V segment lost 0 bases and the J segment 2 bases; nucleotides outside the gene matches: 4. Here the CDR3 DNA reads TGTGCCAGCAGTTACTCAACAGGGGTTGCCTACGAGCAGTACTTC. Protein product: CASSYSTGVAYEQYF.

The chain joins TRBV5-5 to TRBJ2-7; tentative D call: TRBD2 (5 bases). Per germline, CDR1 SGHKS and CDR2 YYEKEE (reference sequence). V shed 4 bases and J shed 3 bases, with 11 bases lying between them. CDR3 length equals 13 residues. The CDR3 coding sequence is TGTGCCAGCAGCCCCGGACTGAGCTACGAGCAGTACTTC. This gives the protein CASSPGLSYEQYF.

The rearrangement joins TRBV29-1 to TRBJ1-4, with a possible D match to TRBD1 (5 bases). The CDR3 covers 12 residues. Germline assignment: CDR1 SQVTM and CDR2 ANQGSEA. The CDR3 DNA sequence: TGCACCATAGGTGGGGGTAATGAAAAACTGTTTTTT. It specifies CTIGGGNEKLFF.

This CDR3 is CASSLLGQGARTPLHF. CDR3 in DNA: TGTGCCAGCAGCTTGTTGGGGCAGGGGGCGAGGACACCCCTCCACTTT. This sequence joins TRBV5-5 and TRBJ1-6; 8 nucleotides line up with TRBD1. The CDR3 sequence is 16 residues long. Per the germline V gene, CDR1 is SGHKS and CDR2 is YYEKEE (reference sequence). V lost 1 base, J lost 11 bases, and 11 bases stayed unmatched.

This clone was picked up one time. The rearrangement links TRBV27 to TRBJ1-2; D remains unclear. CDR1 and CDR2 from the germline V gene are MNHEY and SMNVEV (reference sequence). This CDR3 is built from 17 residues. The ends were cut back, 6 bases at V and 4 bases at J, with 24 bases in the middle. The CDR3 sequence: CASRGAGSGPLGYGYTF. The CDR3, as DNA: TGTGCCAGCAGAGGCGCGGGGTCGGGCCCCCTTGGCTATGGCTACACCTTC.

The chain employs TRBV10-2 and TRBJ2-7, with D hard to call. V was cut by 5 bases and J by 7 bases, with 12 bases left in between. The length of the CDR3 is 12 residues. CDR1 is WSHSY and CDR2 is SAAADI in the germline V gene. CDR3 in DNA: TGCGCCAGCAGTCCTTTGAGTTTAGAGCAGTACTTC. Its translation: CASSPLSLEQYF.

The chain recombines TRBV18 with TRBJ2-1; 11 nucleotides align to TRBD2. The CDR3 loop spans 15 amino acids. J lost 4 bases, V lost 5 bases, and 4 bases had no gene match. CDR1 is KGHSH, CDR2 LQKENI, per germline. DNA for the CDR3: TGTGCCAGCTCAGATACTAGCGGGGGTTACAATGAGCAGTTCTTC. Translation: CASSDTSGGYNEQFF.

This chain connects TRBV11-3 to TRBJ1-1; 7 nucleotides align to TRBD1. The germline V gene has CDR1 SGHNT and CDR2 YENEEA. Unmatched junction bases numbered 7, after V lost 3 bases and J lost 3 bases. The CDR3 sequence is 15 residues long. CDR3 in amino acids: CASSFFGRGHTEAFF. CDR3 DNA sequence: TGTGCCAGCAGCTTCTTCGGGAGGGGGCACACTGAAGCTTTCTTT. Full variable domain (remainder filled in from reference TRBV11-3 and TRBJ1-1): EAGVVQSPRYKIIEKKQPVAFWCNPISGHNTLYWYLQNLGQGPELLIRYENEEAVDDSQLPKDRFSAERLKGVDSTLKIQPAELGDSAVYLCASSFFGRGHTEAFFGQGTRLTVV.

The chain employs TRBV11-2 and TRBJ2-1; D possibly corresponds to TRBD1 (6 bases). Between the trimmed V and J ends, which lost 10 bases and 1 base, there was a span of 8 bases. Germline values: CDR1 SGHAT, CDR2 FQNNGV. This CDR3 spans 12 amino acids. The CDR3 is CATGQSYNEQFF. CDR3 nucleotides: TGTGCCACCGGACAGTCCTACAATGAGCAGTTCTTC.

In regard to this clone: Other DNA sequences in this specimen translate into the identical CDR3. The chain carries TRBV27 and TRBJ2-1; D unclear. Between the trimmed V and J ends, which lost 2 bases and 3 bases, there was a span of 8 bases. Per germline, CDR1 MNHEY and CDR2 SMNVEV (reference sequence). The CDR3 extends over 14 amino acids. CDR3: CASSLGSSYNEQFF. DNA of the CDR3: TGTGCCAGCAGTTTAGGGTCCAGCTACAATGAGCAGTTCTTC.

This sequence joins TRBV12-3 or TRBV12-4 and TRBJ2-5; D gene uncertain. The CDR3 runs 12 residues. V shed 6 bases and J shed 7 bases, with 12 bases lying between them. The CDR3 sequence: CASSLHGRTQYF. CDR3 in DNA: TGTGCCAGCAGCCTACACGGTCGGACCCAGTACTTC.

Only one count was recorded for this clone. The chain recombines TRBV9 with TRBJ2-1; 9 nucleotides align to TRBD1. Per germline, CDR1 SGDLS and CDR2 YYNGEE. The CDR3 is 15 amino acids. V shed 4 bases, J shed 7 bases, and the junction held 9 bases outside the gene matches. The chain's CDR3 is CASSQRVGQGNEQFF. The CDR3 DNA is TGTGCCAGCAGCCAGAGGGTGGGACAGGGAAATGAGCAGTTCTTC.

This clone has a single count. The chain combines TRBV10-1 with TRBJ1-3; the D is unclear. This CDR3 spans 13 amino acids. Looked up from germline, CDR1 is WNHNN and CDR2 is SYGVQD (reference sequence). The germline V and J ends were trimmed by 8 bases and 0 bases, with 8 bases remaining between them. The CDR3 DNA reads as TGCGCCAGCGCAGAGAGCTCTGGAAACACCATATATTTT. Protein sequence: CASAESSGNTIYF.

V is TRBV6-5 and J is TRBJ1-4; no reliable D call. Germline V gene lookup returns CDR1 MNHEY and CDR2 SVGAGI. V lost 7 bases, J lost 4 bases, and 10 bases lay in between. This CDR3 region has 13 residues. DNA for the CDR3: TGTGCCAGCATGCATGTTAATAATGAAAAACTGTTTTTT. Amino acid sequence: CASMHVNNEKLFF.

In the case of this clone: One junction end does not reproduce the germline sequence, and a read error may be involved. The chain is built from TRBV28 and TRBJ2-7, with 7 bases identical to TRBD1. The V gene's germline CDR1 is MDHEN and CDR2 SYDVKM. This CDR3 comprises 13 residues. CDR3 DNA: TGTGCCAGCAGTTTAGCGAGGGGGCCCTCTAAAAAATTC. Protein sequence: CASSLARGPSKKF.

The chain carries TRBV9 and TRBJ2-1, with 8 bases that match TRBD2. This CDR3 contains 15 residues. Germline CDR1 and CDR2: SGDLS and YYNGEE. After removal of 5 bases from V and 5 bases from J, the junction contained 9 bases not matched to a gene. The CDR3 reads CASSEIERGNNEQFF. The DNA for the CDR3 is TGTGCCAGCAGTGAGATTGAGCGGGGGAACAATGAGCAGTTCTTC.

V is TRBV10-3 and J is TRBJ2-2, with 8 nucleotides matching TRBD1. V lost 8 bases and J lost 4; bases outside the gene matches: 6. Germline V gives CDR1 ENHRY, CDR2 SYGVKD. This CDR3 comprises 14 residues. Here the CDR3 reads CAIGTGDATGELFF. The CDR3 bases are TGTGCCATCGGGACAGGTGATGCCACCGGGGAGCTGTTTTTT.

The rearrangement links TRBV24-1 to TRBJ2-7; the D gene is possibly TRBD1 (6 bases). Per germline, CDR1 KGHDR and CDR2 SFDVKD. The CDR3 extends over 14 amino acids. Trimming cost V 3 bases and J 4 bases, with 12 bases left between them. This chain's CDR3 is CATSDPGQAYEQYF. The CDR3, as DNA: TGTGCCACCAGTGATCCGGGACAAGCTTACGAGCAGTACTTC.

The gene calls are TRBV10-3 and TRBJ2-2; perhaps TRBD2 as D (6 bases). V lost 3 bases, J lost 6 bases, and 23 bases lay in between. CDR3 length: 18 residues. Germline V CDR1 and CDR2: ENHRY, SYGVKD. In DNA, the CDR3 is TGTGCCATCAGTGATAAAGGTTGGAGGGAGGCAGTGGCCGGGGAGCTGTTTTTT. As protein: CAISDKGWREAVAGELFF.

This clone has at least ten counts. The chain joins TRBV9 to TRBJ2-2; tentative D call: TRBD1 (6 bases). Germline-derived CDR1 and CDR2 are SGDLS and YYNGEE. V was clipped by 2 bases and J by 0 bases, with 14 bases between them. This CDR3 is built from 17 residues. CDR3 bases: TGTGCCAGCAGCGTTCAACGACAGGTTGCGAACACCGGGGAGCTGTTTTTT. Encoded protein: CASSVQRQVANTGELFF.

The chain couples TRBV21-1 to TRBJ1-5. TRBV21-1 is reported as a pseudogene. The CDR3 runs to 13 residues. The CDR3 region is CASSSRDNQPQHF. The CDR3 DNA sequence: TGTGCCAGCAGCTCCCGGGATAATCAGCCCCAGCATTTT.

The chain uses TRBV19 and TRBJ2-7; TRBD1 aligns across 8 bases. The junction had 9 bases not matched to a gene; V was cut back by 6 bases and J by 2 bases. The germline V gene has CDR1 LNHDA and CDR2 SQIVND (reference sequence). The CDR3 length is 15 residues. CDR3 bases: TGTGCCAGTAGAACTAGGACAGGGTCAACCTACGAGCAGTACTTC. The encoded protein is CASRTRTGSTYEQYF.

This sequence joins TRBV4-2 and TRBJ1-2, with D maybe TRBD1 (6 bases). Germline-derived CDR1 and CDR2 are LGHNA and YNFKEQ. V lost 7 bases to trimming and J lost 0 bases, with 15 bases between them. This CDR3 is built from 15 residues. CDR3 loop: CASTSGGGSNYGYTF. Here the CDR3 DNA reads TGTGCCAGCACCTCCGGAGGGGGATCTAACTATGGCTACACCTTC.